Listed below are T cell receptor beta chains from one sample, sequenced in a study of technical replicates of blood from four donors. The assay was immunoSEQ multiplex PCR, and TCRdb's table has in-frame clones only and misses some. The sample holds more than 90,000 clones, 96% seen once. Material for sequencing was T cells isolated from PBMCs. The receptors stem from a human donor in good health. The CDR3 runs from the conserved cysteine through the conserved F or W. A D gene is named only where the DNA matches it firmly. A row's size may be missing; if present it is once, few, many or a size class.

CDR3 DNA	CDR3 protein	V gene	J gene	D gene	clone size
TGTGCCAGCAGTTGGACGCGACAGGGAGAGGGTTTGGGCTATGGCTACACCTTC	CASSWTRQGEGLGYGYTF	TRBV11-3	TRBJ1-2	TRBD1	.
TGTGCCAGCAGCTTGCTACCGGAGGGCCGGCCCCAGCATTTT	CASSLLPEGRPQHF	TRBV5-6	TRBJ1-5	.	.
TGTGCCAGCAGCGCTGCTAGCGGGAGCTACGAGCAGTACTTC	CASSAASGSYEQYF	TRBV11-2	TRBJ2-7	TRBD2	.
TGTGCCAGCAGCCAAGCTAAGGGAGTGAACACTGAAGCTTTCTTT	CASSQAKGVNTEAFF	TRBV4-2	TRBJ1-1	.	.
TGTGCTAGCAGCTTCGGGGGAGAAGATACGCAGTATTTT	CASSFGGEDTQYF	TRBV7-7	TRBJ2-3	.	.
TGCGCCAGCAGTACGGGACTAGCGGAACCCTCAGATACGCAGTATTTT	CASSTGLAEPSDTQYF	TRBV10-1	TRBJ2-3	TRBD2	.
TGCAGCGTTGAAGATAGCCGGTATCGCAGCACAGATACGCAGTATTTT	CSVEDSRYRSTDTQYF	TRBV29-1	TRBJ2-3	.	.
TGTGCCAGCAGTGGAACGGGACTAGCGGGAGGAATAGCGCAGTATTTT	CASSGTGLAGGIAQYF	TRBV25-1	TRBJ2-3	TRBD2	.
TGTGCCAGCGGGGACCGGGAGTTCACCGGGGAGCTGTTTTTT	CASGDREFTGELFF	TRBV7-9	TRBJ2-2	.	once
TGCGCCAGCAGCCTAGGCACAGGGAGATCTACAGATACGCAGTATTTT	CASSLGTGRSTDTQYF	TRBV5-1	TRBJ2-3	.	.
TGTGCCAGCAGTTTTCCCCCGATTGAGGGGACCCAGTACTTC	CASSFPPIEGTQYF	TRBV7-8	TRBJ2-5	.	.
TGTGCCAGCAGCGTAGGGGAAAGGGGACAGGACCAAGAGACCCAGTACTTC	CASSVGERGQDQETQYF	TRBV9	TRBJ2-5	TRBD1	.
TGTGCCAGTAGTCGGACAGGGGTGAACACCGGGGAGCTGTTTTTT	CASSRTGVNTGELFF	TRBV19	TRBJ2-2	TRBD1	.
TGCAGCGTAGGAAACTTTATCCGGGAGGGCCTAGACGAGCAGTACTTC	CSVGNFIREGLDEQYF	TRBV29-1	TRBJ2-7	TRBD2	.
TGTGCCTGGAGTGTAATCAACAGGGGGACTTTCTTT	CAWSVINRGTFF	TRBV30	TRBJ1-1	TRBD1	.
TGTGCCAGCAGGTCCCTGACAAACTATGGCTACACCTTC	CASRSLTNYGYTF	TRBV27	TRBJ1-2	.	.
TGTGCCAGCGGTCCGGGAGAGTACACAGATACGCAGTATTTT	CASGPGEYTDTQYF	TRBV7-9	TRBJ2-3	.	once
TGTGCCAGCAGCCCCGCCGCCGACTCGAGCTCCTACGAGCAGTACTTC	CASSPAADSSSYEQYF	TRBV7-9	TRBJ2-7	.	.
TGTGCCATCAGCGGGAACTATGGCTACACCTTC	CAISGNYGYTF	TRBV10-3	TRBJ1-2	.	.
TGTGCCAGCAGTCTTTTGGCAGGGTCGGACCTCTATGGCTACACCTTC	CASSLLAGSDLYGYTF	TRBV14	TRBJ1-2	.	.
TGTGCTAGTGGTTTGGACGGGGGTTACAATGAGCAGTTCTTC	CASGLDGGYNEQFF	TRBV12-5	TRBJ2-1	.	.
TGTGCCAGCAGTGAAGCGGACAGGGGACAGCCCCAGCATTTT	CASSEADRGQPQHF	TRBV6-1	TRBJ1-5	TRBD1	.
TGCGCCAGCAGCTTGGGGGGACAGGGTGGCAATCAGCCCCAGCATTTT	CASSLGGQGGNQPQHF	TRBV5-1	TRBJ1-5	TRBD1	.
TGTGCCTGGAGTTCCGGGACAGGGTCCTACAATGAGCAGTTCTTC	CAWSSGTGSYNEQFF	TRBV30	TRBJ2-1	TRBD1	.
TGTGCCAGCAGTTCGCAGATGAATGGCTACACCTTC	CASSSQMNGYTF	TRBV28	TRBJ1-2	.	.
TGTGCCAGCGGTCTGGCGGGGGGTAGCACAGATACGCAGTATTTT	CASGLAGGSTDTQYF	TRBV28	TRBJ2-3	TRBD2	.
TGTGCCAGCAGTGCCGGGGTGGGAAACACCATATATTTT	CASSAGVGNTIYF	TRBV25-1	TRBJ1-3	.	.
TGTGCCAGCAGCAAATCAGGGGGTTCCTCCGGGGATACGCAGTATTTT	CASSKSGGSSGDTQYF	TRBV7-3	TRBJ2-3	TRBD1	.
TGTGCCAGCAGCTCCAGGGCCGGCCAAGAGACCCAGTACTTC	CASSSRAGQETQYF	TRBV5-4	TRBJ2-5	.	few